A selection of T cell receptor beta chains follows, all from one sample in a study of blood T cell repertoires in COVID-19. The assay was immunoSEQ multiplex PCR, and TCRdb's table has in-frame clones only and misses some. The sample records roughly 80,000 clones, over 80% being singletons. Sample: peripheral blood. These receptors came from a human donor in a cohort sampled during active COVID-19. CDR3s include the opening cysteine and the closing phenylalanine or tryptophan. D genes are given only for firm matches. For some rows the clone size is stated as once, few or many, or as a class when expanded; others skip it.

v_gene	abundance	j_gene	d_gene	CDR3nt	CDR3aa
TRBV5-1	.	TRBJ2-4	TRBD2	TGCGCCAGCAGCTTGGCCCAACTAGCGGGGCTAGCCAAAAACATTCAGTACTTC	CASSLAQLAGLAKNIQYF
TRBV3-1/TRBV3-2	few	TRBJ1-2	TRBD1	TGTGCCAGCAGCCCCTTATCGGAGGGGGCTGTGAACTATGGCTACACCTTC	CASSPLSEGAVNYGYTF
TRBV2	.	TRBJ2-3	.	TGTGCCAGCAGCTTCCAGGGGACCGATACGCAGTATTTT	CASSFQGTDTQYF
TRBV5-1	.	TRBJ2-7	TRBD1	TGCGCCAGCGGAACCGGGACAGGGAACCACGAGCAGTACTTC	CASGTGTGNHEQYF
TRBV7-2	.	TRBJ2-7	TRBD1	TGTGCCAGCAGCTCCGACAGGGGCGGCGAGCAGTACTTC	CASSSDRGGEQYF
TRBV5-1	.	TRBJ1-4	.	TGCGCCAGCAGCTTGGTGGGGAGGGGAGAAAAACTGTTTTTT	CASSLVGRGEKLFF
TRBV7-9	.	TRBJ1-2	.	TGTGCCAGCAGCTTAGCGGTAGAAGGCTACACCTTC	CASSLAVEGYTF
TRBV5-6	.	TRBJ2-7	.	TGTGCCAGCAGCTTAGTGGGACACACCTACGAGCAGTACTTC	CASSLVGHTYEQYF
TRBV18	.	TRBJ1-5	.	TGTGCCAGCTCACCCAGGGAGGGGGAGCCCCAGCATTTT	CASSPREGEPQHF
TRBV30	.	TRBJ2-1	.	TGTGCCTGGAGTACCCCTGACACCTTCAATGAGCAGTTCTTC	CAWSTPDTFNEQFF
TRBV29-1	.	TRBJ2-7	.	TGCAGCGTTGGCCCGAGACTAGGGTTCGAGCAGTACTTC	CSVGPRLGFEQYF
TRBV29-1	once	TRBJ2-5	TRBD1	TGCAGCGTTGAGACAGGGCGGTGGGAGACCCAGTACTTC	CSVETGRWETQYF
TRBV19	.	TRBJ2-3	.	TGTGCCAGTAGTAAGGTTAGAGGACCGGGGGGCACAGATACGCAGTATTTT	CASSKVRGPGGTDTQYF
TRBV18	.	TRBJ1-5	TRBD1	TGTGCCAGCTCACCACCTCAGACAGGGGGATGGCCCCAGCATTTT	CASSPPQTGGWPQHF
TRBV5-1	.	TRBJ2-7	TRBD1	TGCGCCAGCAGCCAGGGGGTTGGGTACGAGCAGTACTTC	CASSQGVGYEQYF
TRBV7-8	.	TRBJ1-5	.	TGTGCCAGCAGCTTACTTCCCGAGGTTAGCAATCAGCCCCAGCATTTT	CASSLLPEVSNQPQHF
TRBV28	.	TRBJ2-3	.	TGTGCCAGCAGTTCCCAGGGCGGCGCAGATACGCAGTATTTT	CASSSQGGADTQYF
TRBV7-9	.	TRBJ2-5	TRBD2	TGTGCCAGCAGCGATAGCGGGAGACTGGCTACCCAGTACTTC	CASSDSGRLATQYF
TRBV27	.	TRBJ2-7	.	TGTGCCAGCAGTGGGACTGCCCTTAATGACGAGCAGTACTTC	CASSGTALNDEQYF
TRBV7-8	.	TRBJ1-1	TRBD1	TGTGCCAGCAGCTCGTTCGACAGGGACGGGACTGAAGCTTTCTTT	CASSSFDRDGTEAFF
TRBV7-6	.	TRBJ2-7	.	TGTGCCAGCAGCCCCGCCAAGGGGAAGGGCTACGAGCAGTACTTC	CASSPAKGKGYEQYF
TRBV29-1	.	TRBJ2-7	.	TGCAGCGGCCAGCGGGCCGAAGGAGGGGAAGAGGCCGAGCAGTACTTC	CSGQRAEGGEEAEQYF
TRBV7-9	.	TRBJ1-4	TRBD1	TGTGCCAGCAGCCTCGGACAGGGGGGCGTTGAAAAACTGTTTTTT	CASSLGQGGVEKLFF
TRBV3-1/TRBV3-2	few	TRBJ1-3	.	TGTGCCAGCAGCCAAGACAGGGGAACTGGAAACACCATATATTTT	CASSQDRGTGNTIYF
TRBV15	.	TRBJ2-3	.	TGTGCCACCAGCAGAGAACAAATCACCAGGGGATCCACAGATACGCAGTATTTT	CATSREQITRGSTDTQYF
TRBV11-3	.	TRBJ1-1	.	TGTGCCAGCAACGGTGAATACACTGAAGCTTTCTTT	CASNGEYTEAFF
TRBV7-3	.	TRBJ1-1	.	TGTGCCAGCAGCTTGGGGGGAATGGGCACTGAAGCTTTCTTT	CASSLGGMGTEAFF
TRBV7-9	.	TRBJ2-1	TRBD2	TGTGCCAGCAGCCAGGGACTAGCGGGGGGGCAGTCCTACAATGAGCAGTTCTTC	CASSQGLAGGQSYNEQFF
TRBV30	.	TRBJ2-1	TRBD1	TGTGCCTGGAGTGCGGGACAGGTCACGAGGGGGAATGAGCAGTTCTTC	CAWSAGQVTRGNEQFF
TRBV28	once	TRBJ1-1	.	TGTGCCAGCAGCTTGGGGGCTAAGGGGGACGGAACTGAAGCTTTCTTT	CASSLGAKGDGTEAFF
TRBV3-1/TRBV3-2	.	TRBJ2-7	.	TGTGCCAGCAGCCAATCCGCGGGTTACTACGAGCAGTACTTC	CASSQSAGYYEQYF
TRBV11-3	once	TRBJ1-1	.	TGTGCCAGCAGCCCCCGGGTCCACGGCACTGAAGCTTTCTTT	CASSPRVHGTEAFF
TRBV5-1	.	TRBJ2-1	.	TGCGCCAGCAGCTTCGACAGCTACAATGAGCAGTTCTTC	CASSFDSYNEQFF
TRBV6-5	.	TRBJ1-4	.	TGTGCCAGCAGCCGCCCCAGGGGAACAGGAGAAAAACTGTTTTTT	CASSRPRGTGEKLFF
TRBV5-5	.	TRBJ2-1	.	TGTGCCAGCAGCTTGGACAGAGCCTACTACAATGAGCAGTTCTTC	CASSLDRAYYNEQFF
TRBV28	.	TRBJ2-3	TRBD2	TGTGCCAGCAGTACCCCGGGACTAGCGGGAGGTCCCTCGTCCCGCACAGATACGCAGTATTTT	CASSTPGLAGGPSSRTDTQYF
TRBV18	.	TRBJ1-5	TRBD1	TGTGCCAGCTCACTACTCACAGGGGGAGGCAACCAGCCCCAGCATTTT	CASSLLTGGGNQPQHF